The 23 T cell receptor beta chains given below trace back to one sample, sequenced in a study of CD8+CD57+ T cells in acquired aplastic anemia. Genomic DNA templated the TCR beta VDJ and CDR3 profiling. TCRdb analysed the reads with MiXCR anew, one entry per CDR3 protein. The sample contains a few hundred thousand distinct CDR3 sequences, under 40% of which appear only once. Patients picked for sequencing had shown CD8+CD57+ cell expansion detected by flow cytometry. Sequenced input: sorted CD4+, CD8+, or CD8+CD57+ T cells (not recorded which) from PBMCs. These receptors all stem from a human donor with aplastic anemia.

This clonotype was recorded once. At one end, the junction sequence differs from germline, possibly due to a read error. This chain links TRBV5-1 with TRBJ1-3, with TRBD1 as a possible D gene (5 bases). This CDR3 has 16 amino acids. Per germline, CDR1 SGHRS and CDR2 YFSETQ. As DNA, the CDR3 is TGCCCCAGCAGCTTGGCCCCACAGGCACAACTGGACACCATATATTTT. This sequence encodes CPSSLAPQAQLDTIYF.

The rearrangement links TRBV5-1 to TRBJ1-2, with no clear D. Germline V lookup: CDR1 SGHRS, CDR2 YFSETQ. This CDR3 is built from 14 residues. Trimming stripped 6 bases from V and 7 bases from J, with 19 bases between. The chain's CDR3 is CASTLAARGSGYTF. The CDR3 DNA is TGCGCCAGCACGTTGGCGGCTCGGGGATCTGGCTACACCTTC.

The V gene is TRBV10-3, the J gene TRBJ2-1; 12 bases are shared with TRBD2. Germline values: CDR1 ENHRY, CDR2 SYGVKD. The CDR3 has 13 amino acids. The V gene end was trimmed by 10 bases and the J gene end by 5 bases; junction bases not matched to a gene: 3. This chain's CDR3 is CASGLAGNNEQFF. In nucleotides, the CDR3 is TGTGCCAGCGGACTAGCGGGAAACAATGAGCAGTTCTTC.

The chain uses TRBV25-1 and TRBJ2-5; D gene unclear. The germline V gene encodes CDR1 MGHDK and CDR2 SYGVNS. This CDR3 is built from 14 residues. V was pared by 6 bases and J by 2 bases, with 13 bases between. The CDR3 region has the DNA TGTGCCAGCAGCTTAGTTCGCCAACAAGAGACCCAGTACTTC. Translated, it gives CASSLVRQQETQYF.

This clonotype was observed at least ten times. The chain employs TRBV7-9 and TRBJ1-2, with no clear D. The CDR3 sequence is 14 residues long. Germline CDR1 is SEHNR and CDR2 is FQNEAQ (reference sequence). V was clipped by 2 bases and J by 4 bases, with 11 bases between them. The CDR3 DNA sequence: TGTGCCAGCAGCTTAAGCATGGCCGGCTATGGCTACACCTTC. Amino acid sequence: CASSLSMAGYGYTF.

The chain uses TRBV11-1 and TRBJ2-1; D call uncertain. This CDR3 has 14 residues. Germline V gene data show CDR1 as SGHAT and CDR2 as FQDESV (reference sequence). The germline V and J ends were trimmed by 3 bases and 7 bases, with 13 bases remaining between them. DNA for the CDR3: TGTGCCAGCAGCTTCAGAGGTCTGGCGAATGAGCAGTTCTTC. Protein product: CASSFRGLANEQFF.

The rearrangement uses TRBV25-1 and TRBJ2-7; D perhaps matches TRBD2 (6 bases). Per germline, CDR1 MGHDK and CDR2 SYGVNS. The CDR3 extends over 18 amino acids. Trimming took 1 base from V and 3 from J, leaving 22 bases between them. The CDR3 sequence is CASSESVSSGGSDYEQYF. For the CDR3, the DNA is TGTGCCAGCAGTGAATCCGTGAGTAGCGGCGGGTCCGACTACGAGCAGTACTTC.

This clonotype was found many times. V usage is TRBV7-6 and J usage is TRBJ1-3, with unresolved D. There are 16 residues in the CDR3. The V gene lost 1 base and the J gene lost 0 bases, with 10 bases spanning the gap. Germline lookup yields CDR1 SGHVS and CDR2 FNYEAQ. CDR3 DNA: TGTGCCAGCAGCTTAGGATCGGCGAGCTCTGGAAACACCATATATTTT. Translating it yields CASSLGSASSGNTIYF.

The CDR3 DNA is TGTGCCTGGAGTGTAACCCCCCAATGGCCGGGGAATAACTATGGCTACACCTTC. Encoded protein: CAWSVTPQWPGNNYGYTF. The rearrangement joins TRBV30 to TRBJ1-2; no firm D call. Germline CDR1 GTSNPN, CDR2 SVGIG (reference sequence). This CDR3 region has 18 residues. The V end was cut by 0 bases, the J end by 1 base, with 21 bases between.

This clonotype was counted many times. The rearrangement joins TRBV20-1 to TRBJ1-6; TRBD1 matches 8 bases. Germline V gene data show CDR1 as DFQATT and CDR2 as SNEGSKA (reference sequence). The CDR3 runs 14 residues. Unmatched junction bases numbered 7, after V lost 5 bases and J lost 7 bases. The CDR3 DNA reads TGCAGTGCTCTGCCGGGACAGGCAAATTCACCCCTCCACTTT. Residues: CSALPGQANSPLHF.

This clonotype was seen ten or more times. V usage is TRBV6-1 and J usage is TRBJ1-2, with 9 bases lining up with TRBD1. The CDR3 is 16 amino acids. Trimming took 6 bases from V and 1 from J; bases not matched to a gene: 9. CDR1 is MNHNS and CDR2 is SASEGT in the germline V gene. Here the CDR3 DNA reads TGTGCCAGCAGCTCACCTCGGACAGGGGTTAACTATGGCTACACCTTC. It is translated as CASSSPRTGVNYGYTF.

This clonotype was observed a handful of times. The chain links TRBV6-5 to TRBJ2-7; TRBD1 is a possible D gene (5 bases). The CDR3 spans 15 residues. Germline values: CDR1 MNHEY, CDR2 SVGAGI. Trimming stripped 0 bases from V and 5 bases from J, with 14 bases between. The CDR3 loop is CASSYSVGDPHEQYF. CDR3 bases: TGTGCCAGCAGTTACTCGGTAGGGGATCCGCACGAGCAGTACTTC.

This chain connects TRBV10-3 to TRBJ1-3, with a weak D call TRBD1 (6 bases). CDR1 is ENHRY and CDR2 is SYGVKD in the germline V gene. The CDR3 loop spans 14 amino acids. V lost 4 bases, J lost 4 bases, and 11 bases lay in between. The CDR3 sequence: CAISGPGEGNTIYF. CDR3 bases: TGTGCCATCAGTGGCCCAGGGGAAGGAAACACCATATATTTT.

The sample holds a few counts of this clonotype. This chain links TRBV6-1 with TRBJ1-6; 11 nucleotides line up with TRBD1. Germline lookup yields CDR1 MNHNS and CDR2 SASEGT. This CDR3 region has 14 residues. The ends lost 4 bases at V and 11 bases at J; junction bases unmatched: 4. The CDR3 reads CASSGTGGDPPLHF. The CDR3 DNA is TGTGCCAGCAGTGGGACAGGGGGCGATCCACCCCTCCACTTT.

This clonotype has ten or more counts. The CDR3 spells CASSPGRGQGNTEAFF. The CDR3 DNA reads as TGTGCCAGCAGCCCAGGGAGGGGACAGGGGAACACTGAAGCTTTCTTT. This rearrangement joins TRBV7-9 to TRBJ1-1; 9 bases agree with TRBD1. This CDR3 has 16 amino acids. The V and J ends lost 5 bases and 1 base, in that order; junction bases with no gene match: 8. Germline loops: CDR1 SEHNR, CDR2 FQNEAQ (reference sequence).

V is TRBV25-1 and J is TRBJ1-2, with 9 nucleotides matching TRBD1. The V gene end was trimmed by 1 base and the J gene end by 6 bases; junction bases not matched to a gene: 6. Germline-derived CDR1 and CDR2 are MGHDK and SYGVNS. The CDR3 runs to 15 residues. CDR3 in DNA: TGTGCCAGCAGTGAATCCGGACAGGGGCGAGATGGCTACACCTTC. It specifies CASSESGQGRDGYTF.

The V and J genes are TRBV3-1 and TRBJ1-5; D may be TRBD1 (5 bases). There are 17 residues in the CDR3. The germline gives CDR1 LGHDT, CDR2 YNNKEL (reference sequence). V was clipped by 3 bases and J by 10 bases, with 25 bases between them. CDR3: CASSHRDLGPFSSPQHF. The CDR3 nucleotides are TGTGCCAGCAGCCACAGGGATTTGGGCCCTTTCTCATCCCCCCAGCATTTT.

This clonotype was counted at least ten times. The V gene is TRBV25-1, the J gene TRBJ2-3; 13 bases match TRBD2. The germline V gene encodes CDR1 MGHDK and CDR2 SYGVNS. V lost 2 bases, J lost 6 bases, and 5 bases stayed unmatched. The CDR3 has 16 amino acids. The DNA of the CDR3 is TGTGCCAGCAGTGAACGGACTAGCGGGAGATTGGATACGCAGTATTTT. This codes for CASSERTSGRLDTQYF.

The chain employs TRBV25-1 and TRBJ2-3, with 10 positions matching TRBD1. The germline V gene has CDR1 MGHDK and CDR2 SYGVNS. After removal of 6 bases from V and 1 base from J, the junction contained 16 bases not matched to a gene. The CDR3 is 19 amino acids. The CDR3 coding sequence is TGTGCCAGCAGCTTACACCCCCGGGACAGGGGATTCGGCACAGATACGCAGTATTTT. This gives the protein CASSLHPRDRGFGTDTQYF.

Regarding this clonotype: Given a much more abundant clone one base away, this may be a read error. The J gene is TRBJ1-5, the V gene TRBV20-1; D gene uncertain. CDR3 length equals 13 residues. Germline CDR1 reads DFQATT; CDR2 reads SNEGSKA (reference sequence). Trimming shortened V by 0 bases and J by 7 bases, and 10 bases separated the two germline ends. The CDR3 DNA reads TGCAGTGCTAGAGATTACTGGGAACAGCCCCAGCATTTT. Encoded protein: CSARDYWEQPQHF.

This chain links TRBV7-9 with TRBJ2-3, with unresolved D. CDR3 length: 13 residues. V was clipped by 2 bases and J by 2 bases, with 5 bases between them. The germline V gene encodes CDR1 SEHNR and CDR2 FQNEAQ (reference sequence). This CDR3 is CASSLQFTDTQYF. In DNA, the CDR3 is TGTGCCAGCAGCTTACAGTTCACAGATACGCAGTATTTT.

This clonotype turned up a few times. V gene TRBV3-1 combines with J gene TRBJ2-7; D unclear. Germline CDR1 is LGHDT and CDR2 is YNNKEL (reference sequence). The V and J ends lost 1 base and 5 bases respectively, with 9 bases between them. CDR3 length: 13 residues. CDR3: CASSQGYGDEQYF. DNA of the CDR3: TGTGCCAGCAGCCAAGGGTACGGAGACGAGCAGTACTTC.

This clonotype showed up many times. This chain links TRBV20-1 with TRBJ1-2; 8 bases agree with TRBD1. Germline CDR1 DFQATT, CDR2 SNEGSKA (reference sequence). V lost 0 bases to trimming and J lost 2 bases; unmatched junction nucleotides: 8. The CDR3 extends over 16 amino acids. The CDR3 spells CSARDIDRGSNYGYTF. The CDR3 coding sequence is TGCAGTGCTAGAGATATCGACAGGGGATCGAACTATGGCTACACCTTC.